The 12 T cell receptor beta chains below all came from one sample that was sequenced in a study of cytomegalovirus exposure and HLA in healthy donors (dated by TCRdb to 2015 to 2018). The library was made by the immunoSEQ multiplex PCR assay. A mixture of 60 forward primers for TCR Vbeta segments and 13 reverse primers for TCR Jbeta segments was used in the multiplex PCR. TCRdb's version of the immuneACCESS table is confined to in-frame rearrangements and falls short of the full clone set. An unresolved V gene accounts for under half of the shortfall where checked; the remainder is of unknown origin. Present in this sample are 80,000 or so clones, 65% to 80% of which were seen just once. Jointly, the top ten make up approximately 10% of the sample. The sequenced sample was PBMCs. The receptors were sampled from a woman aged 40 to 55 in good health and CMV-seropositive.

The rearrangement uses TRBV6-5 and TRBJ1-1; 7 nucleotides align to TRBD1. Germline V CDR1 and CDR2: MNHEY, SVGAGI. V shed 6 bases and J 4 bases; nucleotides not matched to a gene: 8. The CDR3 totals 14 residues. CDR3 nucleotide sequence: TGTGCCAGCAGGGACACAGGGGTTGGCACTGAAGCTTTCTTT. Residues: CASRDTGVGTEAFF.

The table lists this clone with a few counts. The chain uses TRBV2 and TRBJ1-3; D might be TRBD1 (5 bases). The ends were cut back, 3 bases at V and 0 bases at J, with 9 bases in the middle. Germline V lookup: CDR1 SNHLY, CDR2 FYNNEI. CDR3 length equals 15 residues. The CDR3 nucleotides read TGTGCCAGCAGTGAGGAGGGGCCCTCTGGAAACACCATATATTTT. Translated: CASSEEGPSGNTIYF.

About this clone: At one boundary the junction diverges from the germline segment, which might be a read error. Here the CDR3 DNA reads TGCGCCAGCAGTGAAGATAGAGGCAACCAGCCCCAGCATTTT. It is translated as CASSEDRGNQPQHF. The chain is built from TRBV10-1 and TRBJ1-5; D is undetermined. This CDR3 is built from 14 residues. Germline-derived CDR1 and CDR2 are WNHNN and SYGVQD (reference sequence).

The J gene is TRBJ2-1, the V gene TRBV25-1; a weak D match, TRBD2 (6 bases). The ends were cut back, 1 base at V and 3 bases at J, with 13 bases in the middle. Germline loops: CDR1 MGHDK, CDR2 SYGVNS. This CDR3 is 16 amino acids long. CDR3 sequence (DNA): TGTGCCAGCAGTGAATCTGGCGGGGTTGGCTACAATGAGCAGTTCTTC. Protein: CASSESGGVGYNEQFF. Full variable domain (rest looked up from reference TRBV25-1 and TRBJ2-1): EADIYQTPRYLVIGTGKKITLECSQTMGHDKMYWYQQDPGMELHLIHYSYGVNSTEKGDLSSESTVSRIRTEHFPLTLESARPSHTSQYLCASSESGGVGYNEQFFGPGTRLTVL.

This clone has only a few counts. The rearrangement joins TRBV7-9 to TRBJ1-1; D is unclear. Germline CDR1 is SEHNR and CDR2 is FQNEAQ (reference sequence). This CDR3 contains 13 residues. V was shortened by 8 bases and J by 3 bases, with 13 bases between the two germline ends. The CDR3 sequence: CASGPPGYTEAFF. CDR3 DNA sequence: TGTGCCAGCGGCCCCCCAGGATACACTGAAGCTTTCTTT. Full variable domain (missing parts from reference TRBV7-9 and TRBJ1-1): DTGVSQNPRHKITKRGQNVTFRCDPISEHNRLYWYRQTLGQGPEFLTYFQNEAQLEKSRLLSDRFSAERPKGSFSTLEIQRTEQGDSAMYLCASGPPGYTEAFFGQGTRLTVV.

The chain combines TRBV19 with TRBJ2-5, with 7 bases that match TRBD2. The CDR3 runs to 17 residues. Germline-derived CDR1 and CDR2 are LNHDA and SQIVND (reference sequence). V lost 9 bases, J lost 5 bases, and 21 bases stayed unmatched. CDR3 bases: TGTGCCAGCACCGACACATCAACTAGCGCGGGGTGGGAGACCCAGTACTTC. Translating gives CASTDTSTSAGWETQYF. Drawing the rest from reference TRBV19 and TRBJ2-5, the complete variable domain is DGGITQSPKYLFRKEGQNVTLSCEQNLNHDAMYWYRQDPGQGLRLIYYSQIVNDFQKGDIAEGYSVSREKKESFPLTVTSAQKNPTAFYLCASTDTSTSAGWETQYFGPGTRLLVL.

The chain carries TRBV10-2 and TRBJ2-1; D might be TRBD2 (6 bases). This CDR3 spans 17 amino acids. V was shortened by 4 bases and J by 1 base, with 17 bases between the two germline ends. Germline V lookup: CDR1 WSHSY, CDR2 SAAADI. The CDR3 reads CASSAVPSVGSYNEQFF. DNA for the CDR3: TGCGCCAGCAGTGCAGTCCCTAGCGTGGGGTCCTACAATGAGCAGTTCTTC.

Only a few counts were recorded for this clone. J is TRBJ2-7 and V is TRBV18, with a weak D call TRBD1 (6 bases). The CDR3 is made up of 16 amino acids. CDR1 and CDR2 (germline): KGHSH, LQKENI. Trimming removed 2 bases from V and 2 bases from J, with 16 bases in between. CDR3 protein: CASSPIGQGLTYEQYF. Written as DNA, the CDR3 is TGTGCCAGCTCACCAATTGGGCAGGGGTTGACCTACGAGCAGTACTTC.

The V and J genes are TRBV19 and TRBJ2-7; D is perhaps TRBD1 (5 bases). This CDR3 has 15 residues. V lost 3 bases, J lost 5 bases, and 17 bases lay in between. CDR1 LNHDA and CDR2 SQIVND come from the germline V gene (reference sequence). The DNA for the CDR3 is TGTGCCAGTAGTATTTTGGGCAGGGTCGGCAACGAGCAGTACTTC. Translation: CASSILGRVGNEQYF.

The chain has TRBV18 and TRBJ2-7; D is perhaps TRBD2 (6 bases). The CDR3 has 14 amino acids. The germline V and J ends were trimmed by 3 bases and 6 bases, with 15 bases remaining between them. Germline V lookup: CDR1 KGHSH, CDR2 LQKENI. This CDR3 is CASSPTSTLAEQYF. The CDR3 bases are TGTGCCAGCTCACCTACTAGCACCCTCGCCGAGCAGTACTTC.

This chain uses TRBV27 with TRBJ1-1; 11 positions match TRBD1. Germline V gene data show CDR1 as MNHEY and CDR2 as SMNVEV (reference sequence). With 5 bases clipped from V and 1 base from J, the junction kept 12 bases outside the gene matches. The CDR3 totals 18 residues. The CDR3 loop is CASSITVGQGGSNTEAFF. The CDR3 nucleotides are TGTGCCAGCAGTATAACGGTGGGACAGGGGGGATCGAACACTGAAGCTTTCTTT.

CDR3 nucleotides: TGTGCCAGCACCCAGACTACCGGGATCGGATATGGCTACACCTTC. Encoded protein: CASTQTTGIGYGYTF. This chain joins TRBV6-5 and TRBJ1-2; D gene uncertain. The length of the CDR3 is 15 residues. The V gene lost 7 bases and the J gene lost 5 bases, with 20 bases spanning the gap. Germline loops: CDR1 MNHEY, CDR2 SVGAGI.